One and the same sample provided the 19 T cell receptor beta chains below, sequenced in a study of T cell clonotyping in hematopoietic cell transplantation. Sequenced by immunoSEQ multiplex PCR; TCRdb stores in-frame clones only, minus some. Of 6,000 to 7,500 clones listed, approximately 96% are singletons. The starting material was PBMCs, obtained 30 days after allogeneic stem cell transplant. All receptors derive from a male patient aged 35-55 years who had an allogeneic stem cell transplant from a related donor, so the T cells may come from the graft donor. Some clones in this sample may be carry-over from other donors' samples.

The chain is built from TRBV4-3 and TRBJ1-6, with no clear D. Trimming took off 0 bases at V and 8 bases at J, with 14 bases between the two ends. Germline assignment: CDR1 LGHNA and CDR2 YSLEER. The CDR3 runs to 16 residues. The CDR3 loop reads CASSQDSRVSHSPLHF. CDR3 bases: TGCGCCAGCAGCCAAGATAGTAGGGTCTCACATTCACCCCTCCACTTT.

The rearrangement uses TRBV6-5 and TRBJ2-1; a possible D gene is TRBD1 (5 bases). The CDR3 is made up of 14 amino acids. Germline assignment: CDR1 MNHEY and CDR2 SVGAGI. The germline V and J ends were trimmed by 8 bases and 0 bases, with 11 bases remaining between them. CDR3 DNA: TGTGCCAGCGGCTCAGGGAACTCCTACAATGAGCAGTTCTTC. This sequence encodes CASGSGNSYNEQFF.

The rearrangement uses TRBV11-3 and TRBJ2-1; D not certain. V was cut by 1 base and J by 8 bases, with 9 bases left in between. The CDR3 extends over 13 amino acids. CDR1 SGHNT and CDR2 YENEEA come from the germline V gene. CDR3 sequence (DNA): TGTGCCAGCAGCTTAGCTGTACGCGATGAGCAGTTCTTC. Translated, it gives CASSLAVRDEQFF.

V is TRBV30 and J is TRBJ1-1; the D gene is possibly TRBD1 (5 bases). The CDR3 sequence is 13 residues long. V gave up 5 bases and J gave up 4 bases, with 14 bases separating them. Germline V gives CDR1 GTSNPN, CDR2 SVGIG (reference sequence). DNA of the CDR3: TGTGCCTGGTCGCGGGGGGTCCCCACTGAAGCTTTCTTT. Protein sequence: CAWSRGVPTEAFF. Supplemented by reference TRBV30 and TRBJ1-1, the full variable domain reads SQTIHQWPATLVQPVGSPLSLECTVEGTSNPNLYWYRQAAGRGLQLLFYSVGIGQISSEVPQNLSASRPQDRQFILSSKKLLLSDSGFYLCAWSRGVPTEAFFGQGTRLTVV.

This clone was seen just once. The CDR3 DNA sequence: TGTGCCAGCAGTTACGAAGGGTTGGCGAATTCACCCCTCCACTTT. Amino acid sequence: CASSYEGLANSPLHF. V is TRBV6-6 and J is TRBJ1-6; D is uncertain. Trimming stripped 2 bases from V and 7 bases from J, with 12 bases between. Germline-derived CDR1 and CDR2 are MNHNY and SVGAGI (reference sequence). CDR3 size: 15 residues.

The chain employs TRBV30 and TRBJ1-2; no clear D. CDR1 and CDR2 (germline): GTSNPN, SVGIG (reference sequence). CDR3 length: 13 residues. Trimming took off 8 bases at V and 0 bases at J, with 13 bases between the two ends. The CDR3 is CARRTGTNYGYTF. The CDR3 DNA follows: TGTGCCCGCAGGACGGGAACTAACTATGGCTACACCTTC.

This chain connects TRBV27 to TRBJ1-1; D might be TRBD1 (5 bases). Germline lookup yields CDR1 MNHEY and CDR2 SMNVEV (reference sequence). Trimming cost V 5 bases and J 0 bases, with 13 bases left between them. The length of the CDR3 is 15 residues. CDR3 nucleotides: TGTGCCAGCAGTCCCCCTGGACATTTGAACACTGAAGCTTTCTTT. Translation: CASSPPGHLNTEAFF.

The chain's CDR3 is CASIAGGTYEQYF. The CDR3, as DNA: TGTGCCAGCATCGCAGGGGGAACCTACGAGCAGTACTTC. V usage is TRBV28 and J usage is TRBJ2-7; TRBD1 matches 7 bases. V lost 7 bases, J lost 2 bases, and 5 bases stayed unmatched. Germline CDR1 is MDHEN and CDR2 is SYDVKM. The CDR3 sequence is 13 residues long. Full variable domain (rest looked up from reference TRBV28 and TRBJ2-7): DVKVTQSSRYLVKRTGEKVFLECVQDMDHENMFWYRQDPGLGLRLIYFSYDVKMKEKGDIPEGYSVSREKKERFSLILESASTNQTSMYLCASIAGGTYEQYFGPGTRLTVT.

This clone was seen once. The chain couples TRBV28 to TRBJ1-1; 8 bases match TRBD1. CDR1 is MDHEN, CDR2 SYDVKM, per germline. This CDR3 has 14 amino acids. Trimming took 3 bases from V and 8 from J; bases not matched to a gene: 8. CDR3 nucleotide sequence: TGTGCCAGCAGTTTCGGGACAGGAGCTTCAGAAGCTTTCTTT. This sequence encodes CASSFGTGASEAFF.

The genes are TRBV6-1 and TRBJ1-4; possible D gene TRBD1, 5 bases. The CDR3 contains 15 residues. The germline V gene has CDR1 MNHNS and CDR2 SASEGT. Trimming left V 0 bases short and J 6 bases short, with 11 bases between. The CDR3 region has the DNA TGTGCCAGCAGTGAAGCGGGGGGTTTCGATGAAAAACTGTTTTTT. Amino acids: CASSEAGGFDEKLFF.

The rearrangement joins TRBV6-1 to TRBJ2-2, with D possibly TRBD1 on 5 matching bases. Germline V gene data show CDR1 as MNHNS and CDR2 as SASEGT. V was trimmed by 1 base and J by 4 bases, leaving 13 bases between them. The CDR3 totals 16 residues. CDR3 residues: CASSEGVGDATGELFF. The DNA of the CDR3 is TGTGCCAGCAGTGAAGGAGTAGGGGATGCCACCGGGGAGCTGTTTTTT.

This chain uses TRBV19 with TRBJ1-1; D may be TRBD1 (6 bases). The CDR3 consists of 14 residues. Trimming left V 6 bases short and J 1 base short, with 12 bases between. Germline loops: CDR1 LNHDA, CDR2 SQIVND (reference sequence). CDR3 sequence reads: CASRLAGANTEAFF. In nucleotides, the CDR3 is TGTGCCAGTAGGTTGGCAGGGGCGAACACTGAAGCTTTCTTT.

This clone came up once. The junction and the germline gene differ at one end; a read error may be behind it. CDR3 nucleotide sequence: TGTGCCTGGAGTGTACGAGACCCCCGAGTTCGCTTC. Its protein is CAWSVRDPRVRF. V and J are TRBV30 and TRBJ2-7; D is ambiguous. The CDR3 sequence is 12 residues long. Germline assignment: CDR1 GTSNPN and CDR2 SVGIG (reference sequence).

The chain employs TRBV9 and TRBJ1-1, with a weak D call TRBD1 (6 bases). CDR3 length: 16 residues. Germline V CDR1 and CDR2: SGDLS, YYNGEE. The germline V and J ends were trimmed by 1 base and 2 bases, with 15 bases remaining between them. CDR3 DNA sequence: TGTGCCAGCAGCGTAATAGGGGGTGGAGGAAACACTGAAGCTTTCTTT. It yields the protein CASSVIGGGGNTEAFF.

The chain has TRBV19 and TRBJ2-1; 9 bases line up with TRBD2. The CDR3 runs 15 residues. With V trimmed by 5 bases and J by 0 bases, 2 bases remained unmatched. Germline CDR1 is LNHDA and CDR2 is SQIVND (reference sequence). The CDR3 spells CASSVSGSSYNEQFF. In DNA, the CDR3 is TGTGCCAGTAGTGTTAGCGGGAGCTCCTACAATGAGCAGTTCTTC.

CDR3 in amino acids: CASSSDRGNSPLHF. For the CDR3, the DNA is TGTGCCAGCAGCTCCGACAGGGGTAATTCACCCCTCCACTTT. The chain links TRBV7-3 to TRBJ1-6; 8 bases fit TRBD1. Per germline, CDR1 SGHTA and CDR2 FQGTGA. The CDR3 has 14 amino acids. Trimming took 4 bases from V and 6 from J; bases not matched to a gene: 2.

The rearrangement joins TRBV11-3 to TRBJ2-2; 9 bases are a match to TRBD1. V dropped 5 bases and J dropped 2; count of bases not matched to a gene: 9. Germline lookup yields CDR1 SGHNT and CDR2 YENEEA. The CDR3 contains 17 residues. In DNA, the CDR3 is TGTGCCAGCAGCCCCTGGCTGGACAGGGGAAACACCGGGGAGCTGTTTTTT. It translates to CASSPWLDRGNTGELFF.

The chain has TRBV7-9 and TRBJ2-3; 7 bases are a match to TRBD1. The junction had 8 bases not matched to a gene; V was cut back by 5 bases and J by 0 bases. This CDR3 comprises 16 residues. CDR1 and CDR2 (germline): SEHNR, FQNEAQ (reference sequence). The CDR3 DNA sequence: TGTGCCAGCAGCGCAACGTGGACAGGAAGCACAGATACGCAGTATTTT. Its protein is CASSATWTGSTDTQYF. The full variable domain, in which reference TRBV7-9 and TRBJ2-3 provide the parts outside the CDR3, is DTGVSQNPRHKITKRGQNVTFRCDPISEHNRLYWYRQTLGQGPEFLTYFQNEAQLEKSRLLSDRFSAERPKGSFSTLEIQRTEQGDSAMYLCASSATWTGSTDTQYFGPGTRLTVL.

V is TRBV6-1 and J is TRBJ2-3, with 9 bases that match TRBD2. Germline V lookup: CDR1 MNHNS, CDR2 SASEGT. Unmatched junction bases numbered 6, after V lost 4 bases and J lost 4 bases. There are 15 residues in the CDR3. This chain's CDR3 is CASSGLAGFPDTQYF. The CDR3 coding sequence is TGTGCCAGCAGTGGGCTAGCGGGGTTCCCAGATACGCAGTATTTT.